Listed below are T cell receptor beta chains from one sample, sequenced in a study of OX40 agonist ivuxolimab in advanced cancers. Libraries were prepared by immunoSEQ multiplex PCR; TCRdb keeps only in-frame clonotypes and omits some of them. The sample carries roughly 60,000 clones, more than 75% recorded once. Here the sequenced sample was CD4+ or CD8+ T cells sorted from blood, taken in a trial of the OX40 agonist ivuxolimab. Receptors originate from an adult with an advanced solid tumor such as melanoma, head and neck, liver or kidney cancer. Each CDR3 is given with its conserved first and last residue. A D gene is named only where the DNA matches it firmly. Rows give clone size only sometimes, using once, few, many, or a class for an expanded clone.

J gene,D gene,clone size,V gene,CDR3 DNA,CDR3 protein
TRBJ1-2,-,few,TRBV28,TGTGCCAGCAGCACTAACTATGGCTACACCTTC,CASSTNYGYTF
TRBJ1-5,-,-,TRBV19,TGTGCCAGTAGTATAGTCAGTAGCAATCAGCCCCAGCATTTT,CASSIVSSNQPQHF
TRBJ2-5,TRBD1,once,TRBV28,TGTGCCAGCAGTTCCGGGACAGGGATTGAGACCCAGTACTTC,CASSSGTGIETQYF
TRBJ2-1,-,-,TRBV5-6,TGTGCCAGCAGCTGGGCCTACAATGAGCAGTTCTTC,CASSWAYNEQFF
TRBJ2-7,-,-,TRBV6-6,TGTGCCAGCAGTTACTCGATCGCTTCCTACGAGCAGTACTTC,CASSYSIASYEQYF
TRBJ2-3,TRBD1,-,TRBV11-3,TGTGCCAGCAGCTTGTCGACAGGGGGGACAGATACGCAGTATTTT,CASSLSTGGTDTQYF
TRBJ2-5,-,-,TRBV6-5,TGTGCCAGCAGTTACTCGTGGGGTTCAGGGGAGACCCAGTACTTC,CASSYSWGSGETQYF
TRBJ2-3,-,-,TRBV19,TGTGCCAGTAGTATACGGGGCCTGGAAACAGATACGCAGTATTTT,CASSIRGLETDTQYF
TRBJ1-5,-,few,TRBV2,TGTGCCAGCGATTCCGAGGGGGGTCAGCCCCAGCATTTT,CASDSEGGQPQHF
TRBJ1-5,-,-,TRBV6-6,TGTGCCAGCAAGCCGTGGGATCAGCCCCAGCATTTT,CASKPWDQPQHF
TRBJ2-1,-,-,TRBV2,TGTGCCAGCAAATTAGGCCCGCAGTTCTTC,CASKLGPQFF
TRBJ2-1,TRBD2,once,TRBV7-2,TGTGCCAGCAGCTTTGGACTAGCGGGGTCCAATGAGCAGTTCTTC,CASSFGLAGSNEQFF
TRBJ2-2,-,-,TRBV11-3,TGTGCCAGCCGGGACACTAACTCCGGGGAGCTGTTTTTT,CASRDTNSGELFF
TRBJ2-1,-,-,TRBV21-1,TGTGCCAGCAGCACCTACTTTGCCCACAATGAGCAGTTCTTC,CASSTYFAHNEQFF
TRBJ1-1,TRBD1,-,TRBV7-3,TGTGCCAGCAGCTTAGACCGGGACAGTCGTGAAGCTTTCTTT,CASSLDRDSREAFF
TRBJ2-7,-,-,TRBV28,TGTGCCAGCAGTTGGTTATCCGGGGGCACAAGGGAGTACTTC,CASSWLSGGTREYF
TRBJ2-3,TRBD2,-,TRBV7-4,TGTGCCAGCAGTATGGGGCGGGGACTAGGAGATACGCAGTATTTT,CASSMGRGLGDTQYF
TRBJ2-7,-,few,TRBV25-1,TGTGCCAGCAGTGAAGCCCAGGGCTGGGTTTACGAGCAGTACTTC,CASSEAQGWVYEQYF
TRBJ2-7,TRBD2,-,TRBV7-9,TGTGCCAGCAGCTCTAGCGGGATAAGCTCCTACGAGCAGTACTTC,CASSSSGISSYEQYF
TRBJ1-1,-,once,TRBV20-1,TGCAGTGCTAGACCCACTGAAGCTTTCTTT,CSARPTEAFF
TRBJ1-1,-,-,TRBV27,TGTGCCAGCAGTTTGACAGGGAACACTGAAGCTTTCTTT,CASSLTGNTEAFF
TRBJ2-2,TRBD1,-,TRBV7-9,TGTGCCAGCAGCTCCGGACAGGGTAACACCGGGGAGCTGTTTTTT,CASSSGQGNTGELFF
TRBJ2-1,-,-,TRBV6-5,TGTGCCAGCAGCCGGACAGAAAGATACAATGAGCAGTTCTTC,CASSRTERYNEQFF
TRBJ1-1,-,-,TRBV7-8,TGTGCCAGCAGCTATCTTAGGATCCCGACACCGACTTCAGAAGCTTTCTTT,CASSYLRIPTPTSEAFF
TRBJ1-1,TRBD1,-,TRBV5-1,TGCGCCAGCAGCTTGGATCCAGGGGGAAGTGGCACTGAAGCTTTCTTT,CASSLDPGGSGTEAFF
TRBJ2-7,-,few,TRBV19,TGTGCCAGTAGTTCAACAGGGTTCTCCGAGCAGTACTTC,CASSSTGFSEQYF
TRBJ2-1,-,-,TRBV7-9,TGTGCCAGCAGCGGAGACGGCAATGAGCAGTTCTTC,CASSGDGNEQFF
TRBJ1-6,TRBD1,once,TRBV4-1,TGCGCCAGCAAAGGGAACAGGGGAGCCTTAGTCAAAATTTATAATTCACCCCTCCACTTT,CASKGNRGALVKIYNSPLHF
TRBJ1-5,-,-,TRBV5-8,TGTGCCAGCAGCTTTGGACAGTTGAATCAGCCCCAGCATTTT,CASSFGQLNQPQHF
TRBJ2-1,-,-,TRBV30,TGTGCCTCCCGGACTGTCCACAATGAGCAGTTCTTC,CASRTVHNEQFF
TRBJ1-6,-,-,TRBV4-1,TGCGCCAGCAGCCAAGAGGGACGATACGACTATAATTCACCCCTCCACTTT,CASSQEGRYDYNSPLHF
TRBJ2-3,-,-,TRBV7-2,TGTGCCAGCAGCTTTTCAGTAGATACGCAGTATTTT,CASSFSVDTQYF
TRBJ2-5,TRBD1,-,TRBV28,TGTGCCAGCAGTAGCCGGACAGGGAGAAGGCTGAAAATGTGGGAGACCCAGTACTTC,CASSSRTGRRLKMWETQYF
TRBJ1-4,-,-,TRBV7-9,TGTGCCAGCAGCCCGCACGGGGGTAGGGAAAAACTGTTTTTT,CASSPHGGREKLFF
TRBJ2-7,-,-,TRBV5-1,TGCGCCAGCAGCTTGGATATACCCTCCTACGAGCAGTACTTC,CASSLDIPSYEQYF
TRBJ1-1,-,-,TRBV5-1,TGCGCCAGCAGCTTTGGGAGAGGACGGGTGGGAGAACAGGCTGAAGCTTTCTTT,CASSFGRGRVGEQAEAFF
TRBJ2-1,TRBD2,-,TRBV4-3,TGCGCCAGCAGCCAAGGGGCGCGCGGGGGTGGAGGCAATGAGCAGTTCTTC,CASSQGARGGGGNEQFF
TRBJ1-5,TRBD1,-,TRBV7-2,TGTGCCAGCACCTATTCAGGGGGCGGCAATCAGCCCCAGCATTTT,CASTYSGGGNQPQHF
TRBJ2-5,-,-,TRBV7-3,TGTGCCAGCAGCTTAACGTGGGGGTACGACAAGTACTTC,CASSLTWGYDKYF
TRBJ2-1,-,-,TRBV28,TGTGCCAGCAGGGGAAACCTGGACAGTAGTGAGCAGTTCTTC,CASRGNLDSSEQFF
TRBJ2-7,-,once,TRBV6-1,TGTGCCAGCAGTGAATCGAGGGGGGCACACTACGAGCAGTACTTC,CASSESRGAHYEQYF